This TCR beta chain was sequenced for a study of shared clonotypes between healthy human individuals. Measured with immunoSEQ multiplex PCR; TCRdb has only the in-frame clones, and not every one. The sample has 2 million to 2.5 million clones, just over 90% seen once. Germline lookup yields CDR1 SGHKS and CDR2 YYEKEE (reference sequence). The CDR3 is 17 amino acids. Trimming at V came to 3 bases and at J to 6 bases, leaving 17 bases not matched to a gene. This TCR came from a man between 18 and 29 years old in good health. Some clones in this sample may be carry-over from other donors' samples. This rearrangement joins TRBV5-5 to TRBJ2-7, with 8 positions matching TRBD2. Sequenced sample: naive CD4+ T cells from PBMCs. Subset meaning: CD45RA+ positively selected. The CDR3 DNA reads TGTGCCAGCAGCTCCCCCCCTTCATCTAGCGGGTTTCGCGAGCAGTACTTC. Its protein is CASSSPPSSSGFREQYF.